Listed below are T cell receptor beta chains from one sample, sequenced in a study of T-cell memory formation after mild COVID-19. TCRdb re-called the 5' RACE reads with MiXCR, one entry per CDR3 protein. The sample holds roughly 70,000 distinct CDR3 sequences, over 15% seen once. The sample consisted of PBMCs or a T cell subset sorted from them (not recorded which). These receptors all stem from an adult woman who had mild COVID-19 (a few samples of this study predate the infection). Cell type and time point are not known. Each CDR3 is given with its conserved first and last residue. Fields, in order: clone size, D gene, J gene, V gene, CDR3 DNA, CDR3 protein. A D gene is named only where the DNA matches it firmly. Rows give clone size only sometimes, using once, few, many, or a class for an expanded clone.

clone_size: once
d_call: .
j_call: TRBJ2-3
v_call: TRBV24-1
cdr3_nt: TGTGCCACCGGGACGGGGTGGGACACAGATACGCAGTATTTT
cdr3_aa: CATGTGWDTDTQYF

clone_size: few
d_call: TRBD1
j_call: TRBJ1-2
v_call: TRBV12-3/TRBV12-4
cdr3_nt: TGTGCCAGCAGCCAGGACAGGGTAGGATATAATGGCTACACCTTC
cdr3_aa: CASSQDRVGYNGYTF

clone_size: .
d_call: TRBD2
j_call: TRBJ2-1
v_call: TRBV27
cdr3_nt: TGTGCCAGCACCTTACTAGCGGGGGCAGGGAATGAGCAGTTCTTC
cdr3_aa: CASTLLAGAGNEQFF

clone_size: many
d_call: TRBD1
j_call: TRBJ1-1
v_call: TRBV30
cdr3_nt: TGTGCCTGCCGCCCCCAGGAAGGGGGCAACACTGAAGCTTTCTTT
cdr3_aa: CACRPQEGGNTEAFF

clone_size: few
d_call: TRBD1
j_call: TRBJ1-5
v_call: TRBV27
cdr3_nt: TGTGCCAGCAGTACCGGGACAGGGAACCAGCCCCAGCATTTT
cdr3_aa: CASSTGTGNQPQHF

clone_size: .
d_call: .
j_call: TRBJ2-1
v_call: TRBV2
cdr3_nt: TGTGCCAGCAGTAATTACCGGGGAAAGCAGTTCTTC
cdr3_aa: CASSNYRGKQFF

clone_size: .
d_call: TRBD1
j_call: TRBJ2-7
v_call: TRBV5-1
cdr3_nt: TGCGCCAGCAGCTCGCAACAGATCTCCGGGACAGGCTACGAGCAGTACTTC
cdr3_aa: CASSSQQISGTGYEQYF

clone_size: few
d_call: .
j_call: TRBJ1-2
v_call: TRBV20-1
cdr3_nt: TGCGGGGCCCGCGAAGGGTATGGCTACACCTTC
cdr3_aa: CGAREGYGYTF

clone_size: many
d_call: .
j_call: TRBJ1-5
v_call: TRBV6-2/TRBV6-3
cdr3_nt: TGTGCCAGCAGCAGGGGCAATTATCAGCCCCAGCATTTT
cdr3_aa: CASSRGNYQPQHF

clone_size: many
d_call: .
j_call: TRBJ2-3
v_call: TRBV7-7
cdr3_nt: TGTGCTAGCAGCTTAGCGGTATTGCGGGTACGGGGGCAGTATTTT
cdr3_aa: CASSLAVLRVRGQYF

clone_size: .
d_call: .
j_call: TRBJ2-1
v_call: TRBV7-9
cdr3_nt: TGTGCCAGCAGCTCGCCGGCCCCCAATGAGCAGTTCTTC
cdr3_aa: CASSSPAPNEQFF

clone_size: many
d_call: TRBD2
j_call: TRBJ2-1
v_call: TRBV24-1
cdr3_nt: TGTGCCATCGAGCGGGGCCCCACGGGGCCGCCCTACAATGAGCAGTTCTTC
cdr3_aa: CAIERGPTGPPYNEQFF

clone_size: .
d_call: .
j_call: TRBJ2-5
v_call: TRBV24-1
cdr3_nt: TGTGCCACCGCCTGGGGGGGCCAGGGGTCCAAAGAGACCCAGTACTTC
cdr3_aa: CATAWGGQGSKETQYF